This record looks at one T cell receptor (beta chain) sequence and its context. Sequencing used immunoSEQ multiplex PCR; TCRdb keeps in-frame clones, though not all of them. The sample yields some 250,000 clones, about 90% seen once. Germline V gives CDR1 SNHLY, CDR2 FYNNEI. Trimming shortened V by 7 bases and J by 0 bases, and 12 bases separated the two germline ends. The CDR3 sequence is 14 residues long. This record comes from a study of blood T cell repertoires in COVID-19. V and J are TRBV2 and TRBJ1-2, with TRBD1 as a possible D gene (5 bases). The sample comprised PBMCs or T cells enriched from blood (not recorded which). This clonotype originated in a human donor in a cohort exposed to, infected with or recovered from COVID-19 (not recorded which). The donor label of this sample is uncertain. Here the CDR3 reads CASTLMTANYGYTF. DNA for the CDR3: TGTGCCAGCACCTTAATGACAGCTAACTATGGCTACACCTTC.